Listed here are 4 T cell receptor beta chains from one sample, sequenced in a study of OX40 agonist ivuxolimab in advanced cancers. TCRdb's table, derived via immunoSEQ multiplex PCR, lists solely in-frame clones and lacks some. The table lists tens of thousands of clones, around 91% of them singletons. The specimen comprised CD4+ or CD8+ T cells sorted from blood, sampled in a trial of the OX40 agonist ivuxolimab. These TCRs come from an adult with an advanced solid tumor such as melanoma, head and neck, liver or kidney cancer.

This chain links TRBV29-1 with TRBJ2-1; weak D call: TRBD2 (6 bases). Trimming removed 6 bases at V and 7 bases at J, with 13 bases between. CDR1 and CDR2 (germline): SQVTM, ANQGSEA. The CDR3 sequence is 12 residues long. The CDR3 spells CSVGEGRNEQFF. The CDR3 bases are TGCAGCGTGGGAGAAGGGAGGAATGAGCAGTTCTTC.

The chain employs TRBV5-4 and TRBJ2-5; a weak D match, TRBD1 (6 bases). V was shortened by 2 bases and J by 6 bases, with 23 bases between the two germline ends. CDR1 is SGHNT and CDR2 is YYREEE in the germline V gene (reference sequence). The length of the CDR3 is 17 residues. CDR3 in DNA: TGTGCCAGCAGCTTAGATCTCGGACAGAGAGTCAATCAGACCCAGTACTTC. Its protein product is CASSLDLGQRVNQTQYF.

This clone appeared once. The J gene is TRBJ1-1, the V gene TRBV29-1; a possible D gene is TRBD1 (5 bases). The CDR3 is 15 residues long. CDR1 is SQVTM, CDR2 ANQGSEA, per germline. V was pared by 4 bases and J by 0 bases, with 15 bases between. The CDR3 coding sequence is TGCAGCGTTGCCGGGGGACGAGTCATGAACACTGAAGCTTTCTTT. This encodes CSVAGGRVMNTEAFF.

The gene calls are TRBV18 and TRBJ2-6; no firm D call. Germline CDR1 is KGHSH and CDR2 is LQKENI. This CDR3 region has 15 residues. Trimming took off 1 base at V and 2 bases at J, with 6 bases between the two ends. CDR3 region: CASSPQPAGANVLTF. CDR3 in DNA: TGTGCCAGCTCACCACAACCGGCTGGGGCCAACGTCCTGACTTTC.